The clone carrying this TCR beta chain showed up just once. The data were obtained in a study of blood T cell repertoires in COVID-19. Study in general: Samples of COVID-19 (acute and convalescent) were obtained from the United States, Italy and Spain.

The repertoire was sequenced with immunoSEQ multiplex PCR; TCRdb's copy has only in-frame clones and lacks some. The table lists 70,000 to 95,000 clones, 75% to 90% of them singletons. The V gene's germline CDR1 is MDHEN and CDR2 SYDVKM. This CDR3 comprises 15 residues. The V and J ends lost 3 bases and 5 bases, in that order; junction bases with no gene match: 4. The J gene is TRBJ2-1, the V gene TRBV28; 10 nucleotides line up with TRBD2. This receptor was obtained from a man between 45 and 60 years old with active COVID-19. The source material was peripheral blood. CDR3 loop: CASSFGLAANNEQFF. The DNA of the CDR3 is TGTGCCAGCAGTTTTGGACTAGCGGCTAACAATGAGCAGTTCTTC.